This TCR beta chain was identified during a study of post-analysis software for immune sequencing data (dated by TCRdb to between 2014 and 2016). Study-level background: Relapsing-remitting, secondary progressive and progressive-relapsing multiple sclerosis were recorded as disease courses, and subtype annotation was lacking for some patients. The patient repertoires were set against eleven to twelve previously published healthy control repertoires from donors whose ages ranged from 6 to 25 years. A subset of samples was prepared in parallel using single-end sample barcoding, then pooled and co-amplified after Illumina adapter ligation.

To demonstrate the VDJtools post-analysis software, TCR beta repertoires were profiled from the peripheral blood of 10 to 15 young patients with multiple sclerosis. The multiple sclerosis patients were children and adolescents ranging in age from 6 to 15 years. A note on this clonotype: The antigen this receptor binds is unknown. Base-call qualities are not available, and no considerably larger clone is one nucleotide away.

Library creation used PCR. Sequencer: Illumina HiSeq 2500. To reduce PCR and sequencing biases, unique molecular identifiers were incorporated into the TCR beta cDNA libraries. Roughly 500,000 cDNA molecules were obtained for every 1 to 10 million input T cells, so each molecule roughly corresponded to one T cell. Patient libraries were prepared and sequenced with the same protocol used for the earlier healthy control dataset. Samples belonging to the same batch were prepared together, multiplexed and sequenced on a shared HiSeq lane. The paper's data handling went like this. MIGEC was used to process the raw barcoded reads, and molecular identifier groups with only a single read were discarded before consensus assembly and CDR3 extraction. Clonotype tables were post-analysed with VDJtools, normalizing diversity by down-sampling all datasets to the smallest sample size. In repertoire overlap clustering, CDR3 amino acid sequences, but not nucleotide sequences, were matched to correct batch-related cross-sample contamination. In TCRdb, the public reads were trimmed at Q25 with fastp and aligned with MiXCR, with productive beta chains retained. Rows merge per CDR3 protein into single entries with the most common DNA and genes. TCRdb's processing, not the study's, gives the V and J calls here. This sample lists 450,000 to 650,000 distinct CDR3 sequences; 44% were detected once. The ten biggest clones cover under 2% of the sample.

General conclusions and limits of the study: When samples were clustered directly using the F measure, samples prepared in the same batch co-clustered strongly, which prompted a batch-effect correction. Multiple sclerosis patients had significantly lower normalized Chao1 diversity than controls, a result that suggests substantial peripheral T-cell clonal expansion. The multiple sclerosis patient group was slightly younger than the control group. Four to six TRBV segments, including TRBV5-6, TRBV5-1 and TRBV20-1, were significantly more frequent in patients than controls.

The V end gives up 4 bases and the J end 2 bases, leaving 7 bases in the junction not matched to a gene. For CDR1 and CDR2, the germline V gene lists MNHEY and SVGAGI. The CDR3, cysteine through phenylalanine, is 15 amino acids long. This entry keeps only the CDR3 DNA: 45 bases, framed from base 1. The TCR originated in a girl between 10 and 17 years old with multiple sclerosis. The V gene is TRBV6-5 and the J gene is TRBJ2-7; 8 bases in between match TRBD2. The sequenced sample was blood. The DNA reads TGTGCCAGCAGTTCCTACTTGGGACTAGCCTACGAGCAGTACTTC. This gives the protein CASSSYLGLAYEQYF.